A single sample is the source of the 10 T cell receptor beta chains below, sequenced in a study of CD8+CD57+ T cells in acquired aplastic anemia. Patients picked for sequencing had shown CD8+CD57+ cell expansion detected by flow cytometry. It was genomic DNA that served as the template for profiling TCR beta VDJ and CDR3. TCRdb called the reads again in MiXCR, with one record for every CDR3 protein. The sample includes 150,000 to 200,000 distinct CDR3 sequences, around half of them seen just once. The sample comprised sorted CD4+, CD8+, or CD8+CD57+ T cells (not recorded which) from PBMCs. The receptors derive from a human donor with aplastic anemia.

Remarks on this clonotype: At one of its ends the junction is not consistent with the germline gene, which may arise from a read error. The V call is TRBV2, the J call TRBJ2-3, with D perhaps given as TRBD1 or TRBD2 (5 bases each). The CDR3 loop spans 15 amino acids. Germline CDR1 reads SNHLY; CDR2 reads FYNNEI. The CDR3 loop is CASRPRGSGTDTQYF. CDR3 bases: TGCGCCAGCAGACCCCGGGGCTCTGGAACAGATACGCAGTATTTT.

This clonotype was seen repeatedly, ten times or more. The CDR3 DNA reads TGTGCCAGCAGCTTAGCTCGGCAGGGGGATCTTAAGGGGGGCTACACCTTC. It specifies CASSLARQGDLKGGYTF. The chain joins TRBV7-2 to TRBJ1-2; 7 bases are a match to TRBD1. CDR1 and CDR2 (germline): SGHTA, FQGNSA. Trimming at V came to 0 bases and at J to 8 bases, leaving 15 bases not matched to a gene. The CDR3 loop spans 17 amino acids. The whole variable domain, remainder taken from reference TRBV7-2 and TRBJ1-2, is GAGVSQSPSNKVTEKGKDVELRCDPISGHTALYWYRQSLGQGLEFLIYFQGNSAPDKSGLPSDRFSAERTGGSVSTLTIQRTQQEDSAVYLCASSLARQGDLKGGYTFGSGTRLTVV.

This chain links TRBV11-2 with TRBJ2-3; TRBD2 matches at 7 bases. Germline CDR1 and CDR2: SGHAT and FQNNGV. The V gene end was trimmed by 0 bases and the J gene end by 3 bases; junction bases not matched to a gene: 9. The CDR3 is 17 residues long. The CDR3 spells CASSLELAEVGTDTQYF. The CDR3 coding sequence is TGTGCCAGCAGCTTAGAGCTAGCGGAAGTCGGAACAGATACGCAGTATTTT.

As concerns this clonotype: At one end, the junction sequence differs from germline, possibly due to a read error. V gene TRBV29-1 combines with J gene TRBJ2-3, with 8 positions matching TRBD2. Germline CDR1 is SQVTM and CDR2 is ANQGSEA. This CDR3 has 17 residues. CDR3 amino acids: CSVGGFGGGVSTDAQYF. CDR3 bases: TGCAGCGTGGGTGGGTTCGGGGGGGGTGTAAGCACAGATGCGCAGTATTTT.

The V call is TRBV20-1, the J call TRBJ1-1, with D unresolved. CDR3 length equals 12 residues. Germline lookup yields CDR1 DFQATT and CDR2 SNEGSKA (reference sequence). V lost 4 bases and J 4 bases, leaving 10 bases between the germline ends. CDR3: CSATRQSTEAFF. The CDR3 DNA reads TGCAGTGCTACCCGTCAGAGCACTGAAGCTTTCTTT.

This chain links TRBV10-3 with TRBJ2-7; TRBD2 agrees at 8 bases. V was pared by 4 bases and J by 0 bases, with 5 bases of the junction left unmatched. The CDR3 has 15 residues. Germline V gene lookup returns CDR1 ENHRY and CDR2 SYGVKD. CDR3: CAISARGGLSYEQYF. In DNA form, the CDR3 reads TGTGCCATCAGTGCCCGGGGGGGGCTCTCCTACGAGCAGTACTTC.

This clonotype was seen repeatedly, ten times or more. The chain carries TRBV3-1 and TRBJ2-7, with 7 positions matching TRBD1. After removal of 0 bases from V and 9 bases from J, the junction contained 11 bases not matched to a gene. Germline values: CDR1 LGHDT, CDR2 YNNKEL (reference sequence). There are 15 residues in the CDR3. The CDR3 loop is CASSQENRGLKGQYF. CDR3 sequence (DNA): TGTGCCAGCAGCCAAGAGAACAGGGGATTAAAAGGGCAGTACTTC.

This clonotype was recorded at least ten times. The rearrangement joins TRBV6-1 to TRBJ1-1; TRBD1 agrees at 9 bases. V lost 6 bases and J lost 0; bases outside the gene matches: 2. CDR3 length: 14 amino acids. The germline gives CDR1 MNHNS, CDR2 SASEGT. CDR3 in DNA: TGTGCCAGCAGGAGACAGGGGGTGAACACTGAAGCTTTCTTT. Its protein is CASRRQGVNTEAFF.

The DNA of the CDR3 is TGTGCCAGCAGCCTAGACGGGCCCTATGGCTACACCTTC. As protein: CASSLDGPYGYTF. This chain connects TRBV7-9 to TRBJ1-2, with D unresolved. Trimming cost V 5 bases and J 4 bases, with 11 bases left between them. The CDR3 has 13 residues. Germline loops: CDR1 SEHNR, CDR2 FQNEAQ (reference sequence).

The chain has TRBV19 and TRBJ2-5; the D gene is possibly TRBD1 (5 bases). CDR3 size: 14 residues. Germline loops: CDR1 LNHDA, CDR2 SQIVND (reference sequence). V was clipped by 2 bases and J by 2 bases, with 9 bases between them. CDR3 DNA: TGTGCCAGTAGTATATCGGCAGGGCAAGAGACCCAGTACTTC. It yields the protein CASSISAGQETQYF.